This entry lists 17 T cell receptor beta chains sequenced from one sample in a study of T cell repertoires in cytomegalovirus infection. TCRdb re-called the reads with MiXCR, one entry per CDR3 protein. This sample has nearly 650,000 distinct CDR3 sequences, with more than 20% found just once. Sequenced input: CD8+ T cells from PBMCs. The origin of the receptors is a human donor in good health (CMV status not recorded). Some clones in this sample may be carry-over from other donors' samples.

There are many counts of this clonotype. This chain joins TRBV7-2 and TRBJ2-7, with 10 bases matching TRBD1. The CDR3 totals 14 residues. Trimming took 5 bases from V and 3 from J; bases not matched to a gene: 4. Germline CDR1 and CDR2: SGHTA and FQGNSA. CDR3 bases: TGTGCCAGCAGCAGGGGACAGGGGAACTACGAGCAGTACGTC. Protein sequence: CASSRGQGNYEQYV.

The genes are TRBV6-2 or TRBV6-3 and TRBJ2-7; possible D gene TRBD1, 6 bases. There are 14 residues in the CDR3. V dropped 7 bases and J dropped 4 bases, with 17 bases sitting between them. Per the germline V gene, CDR1 is MNHEY and CDR2 is SVGEGT. CDR3 in DNA: TGTGCCAGCACCTCGACTCGTACAGGGTACGAGCAGTACGTC. It codes for CASTSTRTGYEQYV.

The chain carries TRBV14 and TRBJ2-3; D may be TRBD1 (6 bases). V lost 0 bases and J 6 bases, leaving 28 bases between the germline ends. The CDR3 totals 20 residues. Germline V CDR1 and CDR2: SGHDN, FVKESK. CDR3 bases: TGTGCCAGCAGCCAAGATGGGAGCAGGGGCTCAATTATTGGTATGGATACGCAGTATTTT. Its protein product is CASSQDGSRGSIIGMDTQYF.

V is TRBV6-2 or TRBV6-3 and J is TRBJ2-7; no clear D. The germline CDR1 and CDR2 sequences are MNHEY and SVGEGT. The CDR3 consists of 14 residues. DNA of the CDR3: TGTGCCAGCAGTTACAGGTCTCGGCCCTACAAGCAGTACGTC. Protein: CASSYRSRPYKQYV.

This chain links TRBV6-2 or TRBV6-3 with TRBJ2-1, with 11 nucleotides matching TRBD1. The CDR3 length is 17 residues. With V trimmed by 7 bases and J by 3 bases, 11 bases remained unmatched. CDR1 MNHEY and CDR2 SVGEGT come from the germline V gene. The CDR3 DNA reads as TGTGCCAGCATCCAACCGGGGACAGGGGGGAGCTACAATGAGCAGTTCTTC. It codes for CASIQPGTGGSYNEQFF.

This clonotype has at least ten counts. This sequence joins TRBV6-8 and TRBJ2-5; 7 bases are shared with TRBD2. The V gene's germline CDR1 is MNHGY and CDR2 SAAAGT. V lost 7 bases to trimming and J lost 2 bases; unmatched junction nucleotides: 10. The CDR3 is 15 amino acids. CDR3 nucleotide sequence: TGTGCCAGCACTTTAGGCGGGGGTGTTCAAGAGACCCAGTACTTC. Protein product: CASTLGGGVQETQYF.

The chain carries TRBV11-3 and TRBJ2-1, with TRBD2 matching 8 bases. This CDR3 region has 14 residues. V lost 3 bases, J lost 5 bases, and 3 bases stayed unmatched. Germline CDR1 is SGHNT and CDR2 is YENEEA. CDR3 sequence (DNA): TGTGCCAGCAGCTTGAGGCGGGGGGACAATGAGCAGTTCTTC. It specifies CASSLRRGDNEQFF. The full variable domain, in which reference TRBV11-3 and TRBJ2-1 provide the parts outside the CDR3, is EAGVVQSPRYKIIEKKQPVAFWCNPISGHNTLYWYLQNLGQGPELLIRYENEEAVDDSQLPKDRFSAERLKGVDSTLKIQPAELGDSAVYLCASSLRRGDNEQFFGPGTRLTVL.

In regard to this clonotype: Possible read error: a much larger clone is one base away. The CDR3 DNA reads TGTGCCAGCAGCTTAAGTGAGGGAATCGCCTACAAGCAGTACTTC. Translated, it gives CASSLSEGIAYKQYF. The chain combines TRBV7-6 with TRBJ2-7; TRBD2 is a possible D gene (5 bases). Per germline, CDR1 SGHVS and CDR2 FNYEAQ. There are 15 residues in the CDR3.

This clonotype was recorded a few times. This chain links TRBV14 with TRBJ2-7; possible D gene TRBD1, 6 bases. Looked up from germline, CDR1 is SGHDN and CDR2 is FVKESK. Between the trimmed V and J ends, which lost 1 base and 3 bases, there was a span of 7 bases. The CDR3 contains 13 residues. CDR3 protein: CASSQGTDYEQYV. DNA of the CDR3: TGTGCCAGCAGCCAAGGGACAGACTACGAGCAGTACGTC.

The table lists this clonotype with many counts. The rearrangement joins TRBV7-6 to TRBJ2-1; TRBD1 matches 9 bases. After removal of 5 bases from V and 0 bases from J, the junction contained 5 bases not matched to a gene. This CDR3 has 16 residues. Germline V lookup: CDR1 SGHVS, CDR2 FNYEAQ. The CDR3 is CASSQSTGGSYNEQFF. The CDR3 coding sequence is TGTGCCAGCAGCCAATCGACAGGGGGCTCCTACAATGAGCAGTTCTTC.

This chain joins TRBV7-9 and TRBJ2-6; no reliable D call. Germline V gives CDR1 SEHNR, CDR2 FQNEAQ (reference sequence). The CDR3 length is 14 residues. V gave up 2 bases and J gave up 2 bases, with 4 bases separating them. The DNA for the CDR3 is TGTGCCAGCAGCTTATTAGCTGGGGCCAACGTCCTGACTTTC. Protein product: CASSLLAGANVLTF.

The genes are TRBV28 and TRBJ2-1, with 12 bases fitting TRBD2. The CDR3 runs 16 residues. In germline, CDR1 is MDHEN, CDR2 SYDVKM. The V gene end was trimmed by 3 bases and the J gene end by 7 bases; junction bases not matched to a gene: 7. CDR3 nucleotide sequence: TGTGCCAGCAGTTTGACTAGCGGGGGTTCGAATAATGAGCAGTTCTTC. Translation: CASSLTSGGSNNEQFF.

In its sample, this clonotype was seen many times. The chain carries TRBV6-2 or TRBV6-3 and TRBJ2-7; no reliable D call. The CDR3 runs 12 residues. Germline V lookup: CDR1 MNHEY, CDR2 SVGEGT. The V end was cut by 4 bases, the J end by 6 bases, with 10 bases between. The CDR3 is CASSFSGLEQYV. The CDR3 DNA is TGTGCCAGCAGTTTCAGTGGGCTCGAGCAGTACGTC.

Ten or more counts support this clonotype. The chain recombines TRBV28 with TRBJ1-1; a possible D gene is TRBD1 (5 bases). CDR1 is MDHEN, CDR2 SYDVKM, per germline. V dropped 5 bases and J dropped 11 bases, with 21 bases sitting between them. This CDR3 spans 14 amino acids. As DNA, the CDR3 is TGTGCCAGCAGTGCCCTGGAGGCCAGGGTTCGGGCTTTCTTT. This translates into CASSALEARVRAFF. Drawing the rest from reference TRBV28 and TRBJ1-1, the complete variable domain is DVKVTQSSRYLVKRTGEKVFLECVQDMDHENMFWYRQDPGLGLRLIYFSYDVKMKEKGDIPEGYSVSREKKERFSLILESASTNQTSMYLCASSALEARVRAFFGQGTRLTVV.

This chain links TRBV27 with TRBJ1-1; D is possibly TRBD1 (5 bases). This CDR3 spans 10 amino acids. Germline V CDR1 and CDR2: MNHEY, SMNVEV (reference sequence). The ends were cut back, 11 bases at V and 5 bases at J, with 9 bases in the middle. CDR3 loop: CAAGGTEAFF. DNA for the CDR3: TGTGCCGCGGGGGGAACTGAAGCTTTCTTT.

J is TRBJ2-7 and V is TRBV10-2; D is undetermined. V lost 7 bases, J lost 2 bases, and 12 bases lay in between. The CDR3 has 13 amino acids. The germline V gene has CDR1 WSHSY and CDR2 SAAADI. DNA for the CDR3: TGCGCCAGCACCTCGTCGCACGCCTACGAGCAGTACTTC. This translates into CASTSSHAYEQYF.

This clonotype was observed a few times. The chain carries TRBV6-2 or TRBV6-3 and TRBJ1-6, with D uncertain. The CDR3 sequence is 16 residues long. Germline assignment: CDR1 MNHEY and CDR2 SVGEGT. Trimming took off 2 bases at V and 7 bases at J, with 15 bases between the two ends. CDR3 protein: CASSYLRPNTNSPLHF. CDR3 nucleotide sequence: TGTGCCAGCAGTTACCTACGACCGAATACCAATTCACCCCTCCACTTT.